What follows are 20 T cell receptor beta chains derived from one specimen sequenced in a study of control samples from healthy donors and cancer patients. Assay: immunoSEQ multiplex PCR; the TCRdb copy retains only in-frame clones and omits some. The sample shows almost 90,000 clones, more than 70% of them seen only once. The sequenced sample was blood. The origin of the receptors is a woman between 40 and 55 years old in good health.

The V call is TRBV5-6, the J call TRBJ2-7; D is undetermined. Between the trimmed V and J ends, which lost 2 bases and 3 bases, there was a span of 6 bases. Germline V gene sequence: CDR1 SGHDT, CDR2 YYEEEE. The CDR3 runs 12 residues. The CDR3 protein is CASSFGLYEQYF. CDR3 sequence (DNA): TGTGCCAGCAGCTTCGGGCTCTACGAGCAGTACTTC.

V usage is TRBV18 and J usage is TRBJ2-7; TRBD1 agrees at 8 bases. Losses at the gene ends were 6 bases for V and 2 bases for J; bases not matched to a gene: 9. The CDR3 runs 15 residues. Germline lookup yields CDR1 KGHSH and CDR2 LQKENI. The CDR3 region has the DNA TGTGCCAGCTCGGTCCTACAGGGGGAACCCTACGAGCAGTACTTC. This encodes CASSVLQGEPYEQYF.

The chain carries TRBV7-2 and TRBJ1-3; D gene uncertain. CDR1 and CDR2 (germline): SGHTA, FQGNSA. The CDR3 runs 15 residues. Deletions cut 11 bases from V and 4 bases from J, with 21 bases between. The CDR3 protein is CASGPTVGRGNTIYF. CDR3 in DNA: TGTGCCTCCGGCCCCACGGTGGGAAGAGGAAACACCATATATTTT. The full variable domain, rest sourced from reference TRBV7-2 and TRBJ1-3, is GAGVSQSPSNKVTEKGKDVELRCDPISGHTALYWYRQSLGQGLEFLIYFQGNSAPDKSGLPSDRFSAERTGGSVSTLTIQRTQQEDSAVYLCASGPTVGRGNTIYFGEGSWLTVV.

For the CDR3, the DNA is TGTGCCAGCAGCCGACACTATGGCTACACCTTC. Amino acid sequence: CASSRHYGYTF. The rearrangement links TRBV12-3 or TRBV12-4 to TRBJ1-2; D gene uncertain. V dropped 6 bases and J dropped 3 bases, with 5 bases sitting between them. The CDR3 runs 11 residues.

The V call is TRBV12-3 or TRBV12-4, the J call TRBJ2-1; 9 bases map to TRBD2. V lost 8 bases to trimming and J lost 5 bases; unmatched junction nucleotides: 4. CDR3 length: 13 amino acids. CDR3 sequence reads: CASLAGRNNEQFF. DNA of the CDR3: TGTGCCAGCCTAGCGGGGCGTAACAATGAGCAGTTCTTC.

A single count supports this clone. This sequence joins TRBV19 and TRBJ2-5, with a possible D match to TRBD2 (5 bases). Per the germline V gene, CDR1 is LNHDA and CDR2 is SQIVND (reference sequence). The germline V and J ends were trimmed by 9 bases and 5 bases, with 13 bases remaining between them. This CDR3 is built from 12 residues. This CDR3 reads CASGGRWETQYF. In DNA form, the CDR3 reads TGTGCCAGCGGAGGCAGGTGGGAGACCCAGTACTTC.

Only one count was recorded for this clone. The CDR3 is CASRREHTEAFF. The CDR3 coding sequence is TGTGCCAGCAGACGAGAGCACACTGAAGCTTTCTTT. V and J are TRBV7-9 and TRBJ1-1; D ambiguous. Germline CDR1 is SEHNR and CDR2 is FQNEAQ (reference sequence). V was clipped by 6 bases and J by 3 bases, with 8 bases between them. The CDR3 extends over 12 amino acids.

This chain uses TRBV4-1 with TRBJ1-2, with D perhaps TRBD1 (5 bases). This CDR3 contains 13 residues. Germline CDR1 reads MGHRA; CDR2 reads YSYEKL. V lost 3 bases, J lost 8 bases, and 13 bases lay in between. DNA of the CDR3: TGCGCCAGCAGCCACGCTCGCAGGGACGGCTACACCTTC. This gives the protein CASSHARRDGYTF.

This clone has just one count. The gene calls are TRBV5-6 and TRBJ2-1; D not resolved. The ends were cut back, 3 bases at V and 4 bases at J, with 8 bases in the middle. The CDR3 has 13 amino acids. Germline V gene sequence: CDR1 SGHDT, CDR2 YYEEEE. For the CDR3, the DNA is TGTGCCAGCAGCTCCCCGGTGTACAATGAGCAGTTCTTC. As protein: CASSSPVYNEQFF.

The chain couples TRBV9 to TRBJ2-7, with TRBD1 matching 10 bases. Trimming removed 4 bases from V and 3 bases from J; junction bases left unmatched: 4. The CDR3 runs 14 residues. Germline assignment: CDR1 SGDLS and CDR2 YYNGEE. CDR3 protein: CASSTWDRGYEQYF. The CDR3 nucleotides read TGTGCCAGCAGCACTTGGGACAGGGGCTACGAGCAGTACTTC.

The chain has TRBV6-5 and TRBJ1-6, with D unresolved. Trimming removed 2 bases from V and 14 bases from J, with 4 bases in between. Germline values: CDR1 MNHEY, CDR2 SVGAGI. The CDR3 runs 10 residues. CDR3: CASSYNTLHF. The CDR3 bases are TGTGCCAGCAGTTACAACACCCTCCACTTT.

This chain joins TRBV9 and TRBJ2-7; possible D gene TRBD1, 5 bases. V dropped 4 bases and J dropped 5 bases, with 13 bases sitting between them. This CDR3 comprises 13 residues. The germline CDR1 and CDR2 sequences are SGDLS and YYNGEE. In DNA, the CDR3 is TGTGCCAGCAGCCCACCGGCAGGGAACGAGCAGTACTTC. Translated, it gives CASSPPAGNEQYF.

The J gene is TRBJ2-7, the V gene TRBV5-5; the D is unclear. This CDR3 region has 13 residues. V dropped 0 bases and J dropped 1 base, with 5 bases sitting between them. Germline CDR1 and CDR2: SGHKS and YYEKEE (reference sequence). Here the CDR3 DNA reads TGTGCCAGCAGCTTGGTAACTTCCTACGAGCAGTACTTC. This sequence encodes CASSLVTSYEQYF.

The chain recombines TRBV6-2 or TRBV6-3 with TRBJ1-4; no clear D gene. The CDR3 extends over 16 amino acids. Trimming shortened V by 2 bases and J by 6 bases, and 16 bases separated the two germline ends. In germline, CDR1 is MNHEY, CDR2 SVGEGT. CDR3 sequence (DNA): TGTGCCAGCAGTTACCCCCGAGGGTTTGGAGATGAAAAACTGTTTTTT. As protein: CASSYPRGFGDEKLFF.

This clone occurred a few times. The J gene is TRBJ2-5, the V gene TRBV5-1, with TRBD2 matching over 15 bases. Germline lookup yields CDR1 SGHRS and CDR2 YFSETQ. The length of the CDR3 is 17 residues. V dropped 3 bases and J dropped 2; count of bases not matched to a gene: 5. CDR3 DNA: TGCGCCAGCAGCTGGGGACTAGCGGGGGGTAAACAAGAGACCCAGTACTTC. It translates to CASSWGLAGGKQETQYF. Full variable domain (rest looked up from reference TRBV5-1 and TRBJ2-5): KAGVTQTPRYLIKTRGQQVTLSCSPISGHRSVSWYQQTPGQGLQFLFEYFSETQRNKGNFPGRFSGRQFSNSRSEMNVSTLELGDSALYLCASSWGLAGGKQETQYFGPGTRLLVL.

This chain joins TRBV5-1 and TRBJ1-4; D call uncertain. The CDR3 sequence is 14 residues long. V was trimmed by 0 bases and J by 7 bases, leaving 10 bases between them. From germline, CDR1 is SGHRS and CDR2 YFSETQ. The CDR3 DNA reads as TGCGCCAGCAGCTTGGGGCGCGGTAGTGAAAAACTGTTTTTT. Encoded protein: CASSLGRGSEKLFF.

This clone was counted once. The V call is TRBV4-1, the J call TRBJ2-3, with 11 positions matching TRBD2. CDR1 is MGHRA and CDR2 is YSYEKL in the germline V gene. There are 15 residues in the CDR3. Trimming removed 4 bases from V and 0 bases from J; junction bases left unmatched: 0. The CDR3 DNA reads TGCGCCAGCAGCCGGACTAGCGGGAGCACAGATACGCAGTATTTT. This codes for CASSRTSGSTDTQYF.

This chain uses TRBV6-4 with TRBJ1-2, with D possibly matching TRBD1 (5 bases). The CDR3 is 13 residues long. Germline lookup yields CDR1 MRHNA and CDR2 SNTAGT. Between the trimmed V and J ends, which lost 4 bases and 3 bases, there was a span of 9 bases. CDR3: CASSVRVYYGYTF. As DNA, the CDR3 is TGTGCCAGCAGTGTCAGGGTTTACTATGGCTACACCTTC.

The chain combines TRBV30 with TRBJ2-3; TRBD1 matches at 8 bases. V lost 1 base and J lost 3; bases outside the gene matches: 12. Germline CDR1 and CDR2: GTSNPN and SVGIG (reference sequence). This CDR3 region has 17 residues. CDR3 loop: CAWSEAWDRTGTDTQYF. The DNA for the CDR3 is TGTGCCTGGAGTGAGGCGTGGGACAGGACAGGGACAGATACGCAGTATTTT.

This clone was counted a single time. CDR3: CASGLTAGNTIYF. For the CDR3, the DNA is TGTGCTAGTGGTTTGACCGCTGGAAACACCATATATTTT. V is TRBV12-5 and J is TRBJ1-3; no clear D gene. The CDR3 is 13 residues long. V was shortened by 2 bases and J by 2 bases, with 4 bases between the two germline ends. The germline CDR1 and CDR2 sequences are LGHNT and FRNRAP.